The 25 T cell receptor beta chains given below trace back to one sample, sequenced in a study of type 1 and type 2 diabetes patients. PCR was run on genomic DNA. Multiplex PCR with 30 forward and 13 reverse primers amplified the TCR beta CDR3. Each CDR3 protein gets one entry after TCRdb re-called the multiplex PCR reads with MiXCR. The table records around 300,000 distinct CDR3 sequences, over 45% of them present only once. The sample comprised peripheral blood mononuclear cells (PBMCs). The source of these receptors is a man younger than 35 with type 2 diabetes.

Many counts were recorded for this clonotype. This chain links TRBV27 with TRBJ2-1, with TRBD2 matching 10 bases. Germline V gene lookup returns CDR1 MNHEY and CDR2 SMNVEV (reference sequence). J lost 7 bases, V lost 5 bases, and 11 bases had no gene match. The CDR3 is 16 residues long. CDR3 DNA sequence: TGTGCCAGCAGTCTAGCGGGAGTAGATGGAGGGAATGAGCAGTTCTTC. Its translation: CASSLAGVDGGNEQFF.

The chain links TRBV15 to TRBJ2-1, with TRBD2 matching 9 bases. CDR1 LNHNV and CDR2 YYDKDF come from the germline V gene (reference sequence). The CDR3 covers 19 residues. J was trimmed by 10 bases and V by 0 bases; bases with no gene match: 19. Written as DNA, the CDR3 is TGTGCCACCAGCAGAGATGTATCGACTAGCGGATGGAGGGTCTACGAGCAGTTCTTC. Its protein product is CATSRDVSTSGWRVYEQFF.

This clonotype came up a few times. The rearrangement links TRBV24-1 to TRBJ2-5, with D unclear. Germline V lookup: CDR1 KGHDR, CDR2 SFDVKD. The germline V and J ends were trimmed by 5 bases and 5 bases, with 11 bases remaining between them. The CDR3 totals 13 residues. The CDR3 DNA follows: TGTGCCACCAGTGTGGGCGACGGGGAGACCCAGTACTTC. Residues: CATSVGDGETQYF.

This chain uses TRBV7-2 with TRBJ1-1; TRBD1 agrees at 8 bases. Losses at the gene ends were 4 bases for V and 10 bases for J; bases not matched to a gene: 8. The germline CDR1 and CDR2 sequences are SGHTA and FQGNSA. The CDR3 covers 13 residues. CDR3 in amino acids: CASSSGTGVGAFF. The CDR3 region has the DNA TGTGCCAGCAGCTCCGGGACAGGAGTTGGAGCTTTCTTT.

The chain links TRBV7-6 to TRBJ2-1, with 8 bases aligning to TRBD2. The CDR3 is made up of 15 amino acids. V gave up 2 bases and J gave up 4 bases; unmatched junction bases: 4. Germline CDR1 is SGHVS and CDR2 is FNYEAQ. DNA for the CDR3: TGTGCCAGCAGCTTAAGCGGGGGCGATTACAATGAGCAGTTCTTC. Translated, it gives CASSLSGGDYNEQFF.

This clonotype was seen more than once but under ten times. The chain joins TRBV11-3 to TRBJ2-5, with TRBD1 identical over 10 bases. Trimming cost V 4 bases and J 5 bases; bases outside gene matches: 10. The CDR3 is 16 amino acids. Germline assignment: CDR1 SGHNT and CDR2 YENEEA. CDR3 sequence: CASSSITDRGRETQYF. The CDR3 nucleotides read TGTGCCAGCAGCTCCATTACGGACAGGGGGAGGGAGACCCAGTACTTC.

The J gene is TRBJ2-7, the V gene TRBV7-3; 9 bases agree with TRBD1. The V segment lost 1 base and the J segment 6 bases; nucleotides outside the gene matches: 7. The CDR3 covers 15 residues. The germline CDR1 and CDR2 sequences are SGHTA and FQGTGA. CDR3 nucleotide sequence: TGTGCCAGCAGCTTAAGAGGACAGGGGCAGAGCGAGCAGTACTTC. It translates to CASSLRGQGQSEQYF.

V gene TRBV7-8 combines with J gene TRBJ1-2; no definite D call. Trimming pared 5 bases from V and 0 bases from J, leaving 13 bases between. There are 15 residues in the CDR3. Germline CDR1 is SGHVS and CDR2 is FQNEAQ. This CDR3 is CASSPWIRSNYGYTF. The CDR3 DNA reads as TGTGCCAGCAGCCCCTGGATCCGTTCTAACTATGGCTACACCTTC.

This chain links TRBV2 with TRBJ1-6, with D unresolved. The CDR3 runs to 15 residues. CDR1 and CDR2 from the germline V gene are SNHLY and FYNNEI. Trimming removed 5 bases at V and 6 bases at J, with 14 bases between. The CDR3 bases are TGTGCCAGCAGTACCTTGGCAGGTTCTAATTCACCCCTCCACTTT. Protein sequence: CASSTLAGSNSPLHF.

The chain couples TRBV7-9 to TRBJ2-7, with D tentatively TRBD1 or TRBD2 (5 bases each). The CDR3 totals 15 residues. Trimming took off 5 bases at V and 3 bases at J, with 17 bases between the two ends. Germline-derived CDR1 and CDR2 are SEHNR and FQNEAQ (reference sequence). As DNA, the CDR3 is TGTGCCAGCAGCCCCGGTCCCGGGACGGGCTACGAGCAGTACTTC. It translates to CASSPGPGTGYEQYF.

J is TRBJ2-2 and V is TRBV7-3; D remains unclear. V was trimmed by 3 bases and J by 7 bases, leaving 6 bases between them. Germline lookup yields CDR1 SGHTA and CDR2 FQGTGA. This CDR3 comprises 12 residues. The CDR3 is CASSLEIGELFF. The CDR3 DNA is TGTGCCAGCAGCTTGGAGATCGGGGAGCTGTTTTTT. The variable domain in full, with the rest retrieved from reference TRBV7-3 and TRBJ2-2, is GAGVSQTPSNKVTEKGKYVELRCDPISGHTALYWYRQSLGQGPEFLIYFQGTGAADDSGLPNDRFFAVRPEGSVSTLKIQRTERGDSAVYLCASSLEIGELFFGEGSRLTVL.

This clonotype showed up just a few times. The chain recombines TRBV12-3 or TRBV12-4 with TRBJ1-2, with no clear D. The CDR3 has 13 residues. V lost 3 bases to trimming and J lost 7 bases, with 12 bases between them. CDR3 protein: CASSFRTDFGYTF. CDR3 in DNA: TGTGCCAGCAGTTTTAGAACAGACTTTGGCTACACCTTC.

This clonotype has a handful of counts. The V call is TRBV27, the J call TRBJ2-7, with D maybe TRBD2 (6 bases). The V gene's germline CDR1 is MNHEY and CDR2 SMNVEV (reference sequence). Trimming removed 5 bases from V and 4 bases from J, with 21 bases in between. The CDR3 spans 16 residues. This CDR3 reads CASSRWGGGMIYEQYF. CDR3 nucleotides: TGTGCCAGCAGTCGGTGGGGTGGCGGGATGATTTACGAGCAGTACTTC.

The count of this clonotype is one. This sequence joins TRBV19 and TRBJ1-2, with 7 bases aligning to TRBD1. The V gene end was trimmed by 5 bases and the J gene end by 3 bases; junction bases not matched to a gene: 9. This CDR3 contains 15 residues. Germline V gives CDR1 LNHDA, CDR2 SQIVND (reference sequence). CDR3 nucleotide sequence: TGTGCCAGTAGTCATATAGACAGGGAAGACTATGGCTACACCTTC. Amino acids: CASSHIDREDYGYTF. The complete variable domain, with remaining parts taken from reference TRBV19 and TRBJ1-2, reads DGGITQSPKYLFRKEGQNVTLSCEQNLNHDAMYWYRQDPGQGLRLIYYSQIVNDFQKGDIAEGYSVSREKKESFPLTVTSAQKNPTAFYLCASSHIDREDYGYTFGSGTRLTVV.

Points on this clonotype: One junction end disagrees with the germline gene, perhaps due to a read error. The chain combines TRBV7-9 with TRBJ2-1, with 8 bases fitting TRBD1. The CDR3 consists of 14 residues. Germline V CDR1 and CDR2: SEHNR, FQNEAQ (reference sequence). The CDR3 nucleotides are TGTGCCAGCAGTTACGGACAGGGAGGCAATGAGCGGTTCTTC. Translating gives CASSYGQGGNERFF.

The V and J genes are TRBV5-1 and TRBJ2-7; D gene unclear. CDR1 is SGHRS, CDR2 YFSETQ, per germline. CDR3 length: 14 amino acids. The germline V and J ends were trimmed by 3 bases and 0 bases, with 10 bases remaining between them. CDR3 loop: CASSSSGDSYEQYF. CDR3 sequence (DNA): TGCGCCAGCAGCTCATCTGGAGACTCCTACGAGCAGTACTTC.

In this sample, this clonotype turned up a few times. The chain uses TRBV2 and TRBJ2-1; 11 bases align to TRBD2. From germline, CDR1 is SNHLY and CDR2 FYNNEI. This CDR3 is built from 15 residues. With 1 base clipped from V and 9 bases from J, the junction kept 5 bases outside the gene matches. The CDR3 reads CASSEEIAGGFEQFF. The CDR3 nucleotides are TGTGCCAGCAGTGAAGAGATAGCGGGAGGGTTTGAGCAGTTCTTC.

This clonotype appeared a few times. The chain links TRBV7-8 to TRBJ2-7, with 7 bases fitting TRBD1. The V segment lost 2 bases and the J segment 0 bases; nucleotides outside the gene matches: 7. This CDR3 has 16 amino acids. Germline values: CDR1 SGHVS, CDR2 FQNEAQ. CDR3 residues: CASSLPPDRSSYEQYF. The CDR3 coding sequence is TGTGCCAGCAGCTTACCCCCGGACAGGAGCTCCTACGAGCAGTACTTC.

The rearrangement links TRBV29-1 to TRBJ2-3; TRBD2 aligns across 8 bases. The CDR3 is made up of 15 amino acids. Losses at the gene ends were 2 bases for V and 6 bases for J; bases not matched to a gene: 10. Per germline, CDR1 SQVTM and CDR2 ANQGSEA. CDR3 nucleotides: TGCAGCGTTGAACTAGGGACTAGAGGGCATGATACGCAGTATTTT. It encodes CSVELGTRGHDTQYF.

On this clonotype itself: At one end, the junction sequence differs from germline, possibly due to a read error. The V and J genes are TRBV6-6 and TRBJ2-7; D ambiguous. The CDR3 consists of 15 residues. Germline CDR1 reads MNHNY; CDR2 reads SVGAGI (reference sequence). The CDR3: CASSYSILGTYERYF. The CDR3 DNA reads as TGTGCCAGCAGTTACTCGATCTTGGGAACCTACGAGCGGTACTTC.

The V gene is TRBV7-9, the J gene TRBJ1-2; 8 nucleotides agree with TRBD1. The CDR3 sequence is 13 residues long. J lost 8 bases, V lost 4 bases, and 6 bases had no gene match. The germline V gene has CDR1 SEHNR and CDR2 FQNEAQ (reference sequence). The CDR3 loop reads CASSSETGAGYTF. CDR3 coding DNA: TGTGCCAGCAGCTCCGAGACAGGGGCGGGCTACACCTTC.

This clonotype showed up just a few times. Sequence at one end of the junction differs from germline and may be a read error. The rearrangement uses TRBV7-2 and TRBJ2-7, with 8 bases that match TRBD2. CDR1 and CDR2 from the germline V gene are SGHTA and FQGNSA. CDR3 length equals 17 residues. CDR3 amino acids: CARSYVAGSRSETEQYF. Written as DNA, the CDR3 is TGTGCCCGCAGCTACGTAGCGGGGTCCAGATCCGAGACGGAGCAGTACTTC.

The rearrangement links TRBV18 to TRBJ1-1, with TRBD1 identical over 7 bases. This CDR3 region has 12 residues. Germline CDR1 is KGHSH and CDR2 is LQKENI. J was trimmed by 10 bases and V by 0 bases; bases with no gene match: 2. The CDR3 DNA follows: TGTGCCAGCTCACCACCCGGACAGGCAGCTTTCTTT. Protein sequence: CASSPPGQAAFF. The full variable domain, in which reference TRBV18 and TRBJ1-1 provide the parts outside the CDR3, is NAGVMQNPRHLVRRRGQEARLRCSPMKGHSHVYWYRQLPEEGLKFMVYLQKENIIDESGMPKERFSAEFPKEGPSILRIQQVVRGDSAAYFCASSPPGQAAFFGQGTRLTVV.

The CDR3 protein is CASSPRDSPYGYTF. CDR3 DNA: TGTGCCAGCAGCCCGAGGGACAGCCCCTATGGCTACACCTTC. This rearrangement joins TRBV9 to TRBJ1-2; 7 positions agree with TRBD1. The CDR3 runs 14 residues. CDR1 is SGDLS, CDR2 YYNGEE, per germline. Germline trimming cut 4 bases from V and 4 bases from J; bases unmatched to any gene: 7.

The chain uses TRBV5-1 and TRBJ1-1; D unclear. Trimming pared 4 bases from V and 0 bases from J, leaving 16 bases between. This CDR3 comprises 16 residues. The germline V gene has CDR1 SGHRS and CDR2 YFSETQ. The CDR3 is CASSADGRRMNTEAFF. The CDR3 DNA reads as TGCGCCAGCAGCGCGGATGGGAGGAGGATGAACACTGAAGCTTTCTTT. The full variable domain, in which reference TRBV5-1 and TRBJ1-1 provide the parts outside the CDR3, is KAGVTQTPRYLIKTRGQQVTLSCSPISGHRSVSWYQQTPGQGLQFLFEYFSETQRNKGNFPGRFSGRQFSNSRSEMNVSTLELGDSALYLCASSADGRRMNTEAFFGQGTRLTVV.